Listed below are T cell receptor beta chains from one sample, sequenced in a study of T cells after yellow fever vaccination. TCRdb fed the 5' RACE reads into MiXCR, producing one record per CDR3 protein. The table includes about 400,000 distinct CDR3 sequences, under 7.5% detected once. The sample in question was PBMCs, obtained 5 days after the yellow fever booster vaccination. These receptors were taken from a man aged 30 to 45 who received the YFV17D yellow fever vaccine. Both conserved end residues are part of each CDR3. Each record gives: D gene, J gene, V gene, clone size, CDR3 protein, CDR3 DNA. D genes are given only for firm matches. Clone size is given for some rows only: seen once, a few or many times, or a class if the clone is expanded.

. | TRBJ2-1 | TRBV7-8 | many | CASSPTGAPYNEQFF | TGTGCCAGCAGCCCTACGGGGGCTCCTTACAATGAGCAGTTCTTC
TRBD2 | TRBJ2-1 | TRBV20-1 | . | CSAKRLAGGEFSYNEQFF | TGCAGTGCTAAAAGGCTAGCGGGAGGAGAGTTTTCCTACAATGAGCAGTTCTTC
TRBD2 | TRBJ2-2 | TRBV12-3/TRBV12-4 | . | CASSLAGGPSSGELFF | TGTGCCAGCAGCCTAGCGGGAGGGCCGTCAAGCGGGGAGCTGTTTTTT
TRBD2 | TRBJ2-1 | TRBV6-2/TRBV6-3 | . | CASSGTSGRLTYNEQFF | TGTGCCAGCAGCGGGACTAGCGGGAGGCTGACCTACAATGAGCAGTTCTTC
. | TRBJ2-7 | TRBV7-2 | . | CASSFVQGPYEQYF | TGTGCCAGCAGCTTTGTCCAGGGGCCCTACGAGCAGTACTTC
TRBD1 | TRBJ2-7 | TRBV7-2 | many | CASRRGQGAIYEQYF | TGTGCCAGCAGGCGTGGACAGGGGGCAATCTACGAGCAGTACTTC
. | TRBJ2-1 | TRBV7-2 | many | CASSFYSRATGRNEQFF | TGTGCCAGCAGCTTCTATTCAAGGGCTACAGGGAGGAATGAGCAGTTCTTC
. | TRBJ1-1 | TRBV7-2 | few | CASSLFGGGNTEAFF | TGTGCCAGCAGCTTATTTGGTGGTGGGAACACTGAAGCTTTCTTT
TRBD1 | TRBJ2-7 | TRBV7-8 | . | CASSLRRTGHIGSYEQYF | TGTGCCAGCAGCTTAAGACGGACAGGGCACATCGGCTCCTACGAGCAGTACTTC
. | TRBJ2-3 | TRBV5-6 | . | CASSLAGTPDTDTQYF | TGTGCCAGCAGCTTGGCCGGGACACCAGACACAGATACGCAGTATTTT
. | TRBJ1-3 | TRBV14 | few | CASSPLVGNTIYF | TGTGCCAGCAGCCCTCTTGTGGGAAACACCATATATTTT
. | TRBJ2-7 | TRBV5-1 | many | CASSFQDRFYEQYF | TGCGCCAGCAGCTTTCAAGACAGGTTCTACGAGCAGTACTTC
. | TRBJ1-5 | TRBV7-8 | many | CASSLGGGGVQPQHF | TGTGCCAGCAGCTTAGGAGGGGGGGGAGTTCAGCCCCAGCATTTT
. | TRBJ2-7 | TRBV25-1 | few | CASSEGAKKMHEQYF | TGTGCCAGCAGTGAAGGTGCAAAGAAGATGCACGAGCAGTACTTC
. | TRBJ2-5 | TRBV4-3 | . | CASSHDWQETQYF | TGCGCCAGCAGCCATGACTGGCAAGAGACCCAGTACTTC
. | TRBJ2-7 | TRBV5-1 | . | CASTMGGGAAYEQYF | TGCGCCAGCACGATGGGGGGAGGCGCCGCCTACGAGCAGTACTTC
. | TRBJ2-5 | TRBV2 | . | CASRTVREETQYF | TGTGCCAGCAGGACTGTCAGGGAAGAGACCCAGTACTTC
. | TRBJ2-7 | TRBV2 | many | CASRYLARAGEQYF | TGTGCCAGCAGATACCTAGCCAGGGCCGGCGAGCAGTACTTC
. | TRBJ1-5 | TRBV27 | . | CASRFGVNQPQHF | TGTGCCAGCCGGTTTGGGGTTAATCAGCCCCAGCATTTT
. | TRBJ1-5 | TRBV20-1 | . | CSARITGQGNQPQHF | TGCAGTGCTAGAATCACGGGGCAGGGCAATCAGCCCCAGCATTTT
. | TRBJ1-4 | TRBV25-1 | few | CASSESWQGAEKLFF | TGTGCCAGCAGTGAATCCTGGCAGGGCGCGGAAAAACTGTTTTTT
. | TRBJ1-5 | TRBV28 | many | CASSLSFGYNQPQHF | TGTGCCAGCAGTTTAAGCTTCGGGTACAATCAGCCCCAGCATTTT
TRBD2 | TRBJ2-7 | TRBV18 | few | CASSLPDSAGGIRDEQYF | TGTGCCAGCTCACTACCGGACTCAGCGGGAGGAATACGCGACGAGCAGTACTTC
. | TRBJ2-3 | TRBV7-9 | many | CASKGGADTQYF | TGTGCCAGCAAGGGGGGGGCAGATACGCAGTATTTT
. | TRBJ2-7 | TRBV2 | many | CASSVEGEVVFSYEQYF | TGTGCCAGCAGTGTGGAGGGAGAGGTGGTTTTCTCCTACGAGCAGTACTTC
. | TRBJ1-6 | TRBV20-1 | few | CSARSTKGKSSPLHF | TGCAGTGCTAGATCAACAAAAGGAAAGAGTTCACCCCTCCACTTT
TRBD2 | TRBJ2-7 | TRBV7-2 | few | CASGVSGSNYEQYF | TGTGCCAGCGGGGTTAGCGGGAGTAACTACGAGCAGTACTTC
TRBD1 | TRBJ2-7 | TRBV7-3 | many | CASNRGRGFEQYF | TGTGCCAGTAACAGGGGACGTGGGTTCGAGCAGTACTTC
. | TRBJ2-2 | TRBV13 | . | CASSTIDRRLNTGELFF | TGTGCCAGCAGCACCATCGACAGGAGATTAAACACCGGGGAGCTGTTTTTT
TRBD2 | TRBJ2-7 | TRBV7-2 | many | CATSLAGLAYEQYF | TGTGCCACCAGCTTAGCGGGCCTTGCCTACGAGCAGTACTTC
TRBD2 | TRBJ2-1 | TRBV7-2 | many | CASSLIASGYNEQFF | TGTGCCAGCAGCTTAATTGCTAGCGGATACAATGAGCAGTTCTTC
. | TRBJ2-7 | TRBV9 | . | CDSSVAPSQGLYEQYF | TGTGACAGCAGCGTAGCCCCGTCACAGGGCCTCTACGAGCAGTACTTC
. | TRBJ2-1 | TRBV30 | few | CAWSEGGTGDEQFF | TGTGCCTGGAGTGAGGGGGGGACTGGCGATGAGCAGTTCTTC
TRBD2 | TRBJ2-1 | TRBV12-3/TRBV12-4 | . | CACGTSGRIEQFF | TGTGCCTGTGGGACTAGCGGGAGGATTGAGCAGTTCTTC
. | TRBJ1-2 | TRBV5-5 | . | CASSLEAAYGYTF | TGTGCCAGCAGCTTGGAGGCAGCCTATGGCTACACCTTC
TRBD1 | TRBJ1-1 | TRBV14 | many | CASSPGRGRFSTEAFF | TGTGCCAGCAGCCCGGGGAGGGGGCGCTTCTCCACTGAAGCTTTCTTT
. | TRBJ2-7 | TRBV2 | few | CASNRGRYEQYF | TGTGCCAGCAATAGGGGACGGTACGAGCAGTACTTC
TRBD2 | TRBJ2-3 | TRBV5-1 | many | CASSLATGGPRGTDTQYF | TGCGCCAGCAGCTTGGCGACGGGAGGGCCTAGGGGAACAGATACGCAGTATTTT
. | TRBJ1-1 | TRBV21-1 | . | CASSIQDGYPMSSEAFF | TGTGCCAGCAGCATCCAAGACGGGTACCCAATGAGTTCTGAAGCTTTCTTT
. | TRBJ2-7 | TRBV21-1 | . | CANSSRGCLYEQYF | TGTGCCAATTCTTCACGGGGCTGCCTCTACGAGCAGTACTTC
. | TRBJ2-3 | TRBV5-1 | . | CASRWERDTQYF | TGCGCCAGCAGATGGGAGCGAGATACGCAGTATTTT
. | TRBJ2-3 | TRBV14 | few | CASSQENPLAGDTQYF | TGTGCCAGCAGCCAAGAAAATCCTCTGGCCGGGGATACGCAGTATTTT
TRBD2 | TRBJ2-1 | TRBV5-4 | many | CASSWGTSGREHEQFF | TGTGCCAGCAGCTGGGGGACTAGCGGGAGAGAACATGAGCAGTTCTTC
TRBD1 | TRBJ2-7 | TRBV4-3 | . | CASSQGTGGSYEQYF | TGCGCCAGCAGCCAAGGGACAGGGGGTTCCTACGAGCAGTACTTC
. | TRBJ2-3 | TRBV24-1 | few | CATSEPGMEQYF | TGTGCCACCAGTGAGCCGGGGATGGAGCAGTATTTT
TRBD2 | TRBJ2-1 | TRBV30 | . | CAWSSGVKGQFF | TGTGCCTGGAGTAGCGGGGTCAAGGGGCAGTTCTTC
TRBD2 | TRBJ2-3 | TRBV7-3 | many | CASSSPPGLAGVADTQYF | TGTGCCAGCAGCTCCCCCCCGGGACTAGCGGGAGTAGCAGATACGCAGTATTTT
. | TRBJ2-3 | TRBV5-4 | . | CASSPGWDPNLSTQYF | TGTGCCAGCAGCCCGGGGTGGGACCCCAATCTTAGTACGCAGTATTTT
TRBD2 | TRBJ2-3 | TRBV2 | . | CASRVGLGVDTQYF | TGTGCCAGCAGAGTCGGACTAGGAGTAGATACGCAGTATTTT
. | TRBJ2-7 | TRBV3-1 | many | CASSPGENYEQYF | TGTGCCAGCAGCCCCGGCGAGAACTACGAGCAGTACTTC
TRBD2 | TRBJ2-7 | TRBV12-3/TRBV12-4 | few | CASSGAGEGPYEQYF | TGTGCCAGCAGTGGGGCCGGGGAGGGGCCATACGAGCAGTACTTC
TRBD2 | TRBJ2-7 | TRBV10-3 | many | CAISGGLAAAYEQYF | TGTGCCATCAGTGGGGGACTAGCGGCCGCCTACGAGCAGTACTTC
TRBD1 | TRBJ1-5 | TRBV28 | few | CASSFIGVMTGGLSNQPQHF | TGTGCCAGCAGTTTTATTGGAGTGATGACAGGGGGCTTGAGCAATCAGCCCCAGCATTTT
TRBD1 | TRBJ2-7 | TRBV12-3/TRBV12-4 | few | CASSPRSGTGGRRSYEQYF | TGTGCCAGCAGTCCTCGCTCCGGGACAGGGGGTCGGAGGTCCTACGAGCAGTACTTC
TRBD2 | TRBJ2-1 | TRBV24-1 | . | CATSDSTMTSGPNNEQFF | TGTGCCACCAGTGATTCCACGATGACTAGCGGGCCTAACAATGAGCAGTTCTTC